This T cell receptor beta chain was profiled in a study of cytomegalovirus exposure and HLA in healthy donors. CDR3 length: 13 residues. The germline V gene has CDR1 MNHEY and CDR2 SMNVEV (reference sequence). V was shortened by 0 bases and J by 4 bases, with 6 bases between the two germline ends. This clone showed up just a few times. The antigen remains unidentified. Notes on the study in general: A previous analysis found most TCR beta V segments productive roughly 90% or roughly 30% of the time. Excluded were some V segments that proved indistinguishable, including TRBV6-2 and TRBV6-3.

60 Vbeta and 13 Jbeta primers were used in PCR. TCRdb's copy holds only in-frame clones and misses some; the assay was immunoSEQ multiplex PCR. The sample carries 90,000 to 150,000 clones, roughly 70% recorded once. The TCR originated in a woman aged 45 to 65 in good health and CMV-seropositive. The sample consisted of PBMCs. The chain joins TRBV27 to TRBJ1-2; the D gene is possibly TRBD1 (5 bases). CDR3 amino acids: CASSLSGAYGYTF. CDR3 coding DNA: TGTGCCAGCAGTTTATCTGGGGCCTATGGCTACACCTTC.